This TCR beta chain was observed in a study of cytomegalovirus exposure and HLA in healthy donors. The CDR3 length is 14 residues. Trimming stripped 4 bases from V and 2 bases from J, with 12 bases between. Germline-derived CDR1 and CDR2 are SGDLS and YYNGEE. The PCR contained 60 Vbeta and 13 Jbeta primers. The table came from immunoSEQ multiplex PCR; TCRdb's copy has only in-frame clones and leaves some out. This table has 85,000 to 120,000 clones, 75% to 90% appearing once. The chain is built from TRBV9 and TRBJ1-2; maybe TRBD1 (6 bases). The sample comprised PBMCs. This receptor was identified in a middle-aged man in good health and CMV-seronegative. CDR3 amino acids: CASSLGQSNYGYTF. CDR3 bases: TGTGCCAGCAGCCTTGGACAGTCCAACTATGGCTACACCTTC.